What follows are 9 T cell receptor beta chains derived from one specimen sequenced in a study of OX40 agonist ivuxolimab in advanced cancers. Only in-frame clones appear in the TCRdb table, and some are missing; sequencing was by immunoSEQ multiplex PCR. The sample contains approximately 54,000 clones, 91% of which appear only once. This sample comprised CD4+ or CD8+ T cells sorted from blood, obtained in a trial of the OX40 agonist ivuxolimab. The receptors were gathered from an adult with an advanced solid tumor such as melanoma, head and neck, liver or kidney cancer.

This rearrangement joins TRBV4-2 to TRBJ1-1, with D possibly matching TRBD1 (5 bases). In germline, CDR1 is LGHNA, CDR2 YNFKEQ. The CDR3 totals 15 residues. V lost 1 base and J lost 5, with 14 bases in between. CDR3 sequence: CASSQAAPTETEAFF. The CDR3 bases are TGTGCCAGCAGCCAAGCCGCCCCGACAGAGACTGAAGCTTTCTTT.

The chain links TRBV28 to TRBJ1-1; no clear D. Germline V gene data show CDR1 as MDHEN and CDR2 as SYDVKM. This CDR3 has 15 amino acids. V lost 6 bases, J lost 4 bases, and 18 bases lay in between. The DNA for the CDR3 is TGTGCCAGCAGGCCCCCAGAGGAGGTTGGCACTGAAGCTTTCTTT. This translates into CASRPPEEVGTEAFF. The full variable domain, its missing parts supplied by reference TRBV28 and TRBJ1-1, is DVKVTQSSRYLVKRTGEKVFLECVQDMDHENMFWYRQDPGLGLRLIYFSYDVKMKEKGDIPEGYSVSREKKERFSLILESASTNQTSMYLCASRPPEEVGTEAFFGQGTRLTVV.

The chain joins TRBV2 to TRBJ2-3; 9 positions match TRBD2. Per germline, CDR1 SNHLY and CDR2 FYNNEI. Unmatched junction bases numbered 11, after V lost 7 bases and J lost 9 bases. The CDR3 totals 14 residues. The DNA of the CDR3 is TGTGCCAGCACGGATAGCGGGGGAGGAGTGACGCAGTATTTT. Translating it yields CASTDSGGGVTQYF.

This chain links TRBV6-5 with TRBJ2-1; D is possibly TRBD2 (5 bases). The CDR3 is made up of 16 amino acids. The ends were cut back, 1 base at V and 3 bases at J, with 13 bases in the middle. Germline CDR1 reads MNHEY; CDR2 reads SVGAGI. CDR3 region: CASSYYDGIGYNEQFF. The CDR3 bases are TGTGCCAGCAGTTACTATGACGGGATAGGCTACAATGAGCAGTTCTTC.

The chain is built from TRBV5-4 and TRBJ1-5; 7 positions agree with TRBD1. With V trimmed by 0 bases and J by 7 bases, 7 bases remained unmatched. From germline, CDR1 is SGHNT and CDR2 YYREEE (reference sequence). CDR3 length: 15 amino acids. The CDR3 region has the DNA TGTGCCAGCAGCTTGGCCCCAGGGGGTGAGCAGCCCCAGCATTTT. Protein sequence: CASSLAPGGEQPQHF.

V usage is TRBV4-3 and J usage is TRBJ1-1; D call uncertain. V was clipped by 0 bases and J by 3 bases, with 5 bases between them. Germline CDR1 and CDR2: LGHNA and YSLEER. The length of the CDR3 is 13 residues. The CDR3 region has the DNA TGCGCCAGCAGCCAAGATCTATACACTGAAGCTTTCTTT. This sequence encodes CASSQDLYTEAFF.

DNA for the CDR3: TGTGCCAGCAGTTCAACGCCAGGGGAAGTAGAGTATGGCTACACCTTC. It yields the protein CASSSTPGEVEYGYTF. The chain couples TRBV13 to TRBJ1-2; tentatively, D is TRBD1 (6 bases). V lost 6 bases and J 5 bases, leaving 22 bases between the germline ends. The CDR3 runs 16 residues. Germline CDR1 PRHDT, CDR2 FYEKMQ (reference sequence).

The J gene is TRBJ2-3, the V gene TRBV9; D gene ambiguous. The CDR3 is 14 amino acids. Germline V gene data show CDR1 as SGDLS and CDR2 as YYNGEE. V lost 3 bases, J lost 2 bases, and 10 bases lay in between. DNA for the CDR3: TGTGCCAGCAGCGAAAATCTCCTCACAGATACGCAGTATTTT. Translated, it gives CASSENLLTDTQYF.

V gene TRBV27 combines with J gene TRBJ1-5; 7 positions match TRBD1. With V trimmed by 5 bases and J by 4 bases, 5 bases remained unmatched. Germline CDR1 reads MNHEY; CDR2 reads SMNVEV (reference sequence). The CDR3 covers 14 residues. This CDR3 is CASSPQGRNQPQHF. Written as DNA, the CDR3 is TGTGCCAGCAGTCCACAGGGGAGAAATCAGCCCCAGCATTTT.